This T cell receptor (beta chain) was recovered during a study of fetal regulatory T cell absence and autoimmunity. Study-wide results and limits: In IPEX, the enrichment was taken to support antigen-driven autoimmunity before birth.

As regards this clone: What it binds is unknown.

V lost 1 base and J lost 2; bases outside the gene matches: 6. The CDR3 length is 17 residues. From germline, CDR1 is SGHTA and CDR2 FQGNSA. This was a survey-level run. The assay was immunoSEQ multiplex PCR, and TCRdb's table has in-frame clones only and misses some. The sample consists of tens of thousands of clones, roughly 83% of them appearing once. This sequence originates from a newborn boy with IPEX syndrome. The V gene is TRBV7-2, the J gene TRBJ2-7, with 12 bases lining up with TRBD2. Input material: cord blood. The CDR3 protein is CASSLVASGGAPYEQYF. CDR3 nucleotides: TGTGCCAGCAGCTTAGTGGCTAGCGGGGGGGCCCCCTACGAGCAGTACTTC.